This T cell receptor (beta chain) was identified in a study of cytomegalovirus exposure and HLA in healthy donors. Regarding the study as a whole: The authors assumed roughly uniform sequencing depth across donors for presence/absence analyses.

Germline V gene sequence: CDR1 SGHAT, CDR2 FQNNGV. Trimming left V 0 bases short and J 12 bases short, with 12 bases between. The CDR3 loop spans 12 amino acids. This clone was observed once. Its antigen is still unknown. PCR amplification relied on 60 Vbeta primers (plus 13 Jbeta primers). Data came from immunoSEQ multiplex PCR; TCRdb stores just in-frame clones and leaves some out. In the table there are about 140,000 clones, 76% of which are singletons. The receptor was isolated from a woman aged 40 to 55 in good health and CMV-seronegative. The rearrangement links TRBV11-2 to TRBJ2-7, with D maybe TRBD1 (6 bases). Sequenced input: PBMCs. This chain's CDR3 is CASSLEGTTPYF. CDR3 nucleotide sequence: TGTGCCAGCAGCTTAGAAGGGACAACCCCGTACTTC.